The entry below gives a single TCR beta chain sequence along with its context. Its antigen is currently unknown. This CDR3 has 15 amino acids. The germline V gene encodes CDR1 SQVTM and CDR2 ANQGSEA. Trimming at V came to 0 bases and at J to 9 bases, leaving 7 bases not matched to a gene. This sample was included in a study of post-analysis software for immune sequencing data. The overall study: Relapsing-remitting, secondary progressive and progressive-relapsing multiple sclerosis were all included among the disease courses. Findings of the study overall: Multiple sclerosis patients had significantly lower normalized Chao1 diversity than controls. About 5 TRBV segments were significantly more frequent in patients than in controls. TRBV5-6, TRBV5-1 and TRBV20-1 were among these segments.

The library was made from cDNA and included unique molecular identifiers. Roughly 490,000 cDNA molecules came from 1 to 10 million T cells. Each CDR3 protein gets one entry after TCRdb re-called the PCR reads with MiXCR. This table has around 710,000 distinct CDR3 sequences, around 42% appearing once. This TCR came from a girl aged 5-17 years with multiple sclerosis. Input material: blood. The genes are TRBV29-1 and TRBJ2-1; 11 bases align to TRBD2. The CDR3 loop is CSVEDLAGGWGEQFF. The CDR3 DNA reads as TGCAGCGTTGAAGATCTAGCGGGAGGTTGGGGTGAGCAGTTCTTC.